This T cell receptor beta chain was sequenced in a study of shared clonotypes between healthy human individuals. The overall study: Each donor had three CD4 naive, three CD4 memory, two CD8 naive and one CD8 memory plate.

Study observations and caveats: Sampling used blood alone; tissue repertoires probably differ.

CDR1 is SGDLS, CDR2 YYNGEE, per germline. This CDR3 contains 14 residues. V lost 4 bases and J lost 3; bases outside the gene matches: 5. This clone was detected once. Its antigen is currently unknown. TCRdb's table, derived via immunoSEQ multiplex PCR, lists solely in-frame clones and lacks some. There are some 1 million clones in the sample; about 75% occur only once, and approximately 1.5% lies in the top ten. What was sequenced was memory CD4+ T cells sorted from blood. Subset indicated: CD45RA-negative fraction. The rearrangement joins TRBV9 to TRBJ1-2; TRBD1 aligns across 8 bases. This clonotype was sampled from a man in his late teens or twenties in good health. CDR3 DNA sequence: TGTGCCAGCAGCCCAGGACAGGGCCACTATGGCTACACCTTC. It specifies CASSPGQGHYGYTF.